The next 11 T cell receptor beta chains were all read from a single sample in a study of blood T cell repertoires in COVID-19. Only in-frame clones appear in the TCRdb table, and some are missing; sequencing was by immunoSEQ multiplex PCR. The table has 150,000 to 200,000 clones, more than 75% seen once. The specimen sequenced was peripheral blood. The receptor source for this set is a man aged 35 to 55 with active or convalescent COVID-19.

The chain links TRBV5-1 to TRBJ1-1; the D is unclear. CDR3 size: 15 residues. Germline CDR1 is SGHRS and CDR2 is YFSETQ. Trimming removed 6 bases from V and 7 bases from J, with 22 bases in between. CDR3 residues: CASTSGLMLPDEAFF. In DNA form, the CDR3 reads TGCGCCAGCACTTCCGGGTTGATGTTACCGGATGAAGCTTTCTTT.

V is TRBV6-1 and J is TRBJ1-5; possible D gene TRBD1, 6 bases. The CDR3 covers 13 residues. The germline gives CDR1 MNHNS, CDR2 SASEGT. Trimming took 2 bases from V and 7 from J, leaving 9 bases between them. The CDR3: CASSETTGQPQHF. CDR3 nucleotide sequence: TGTGCCAGCAGTGAAACTACAGGGCAGCCCCAGCATTTT.

This sequence joins TRBV30 and TRBJ1-2, with D perhaps TRBD1 (6 bases). Deletions cut 3 bases from V and 2 bases from J, with 16 bases between. The CDR3 is 15 amino acids. The germline V gene encodes CDR1 GTSNPN and CDR2 SVGIG (reference sequence). CDR3 DNA: TGTGCCTGGAGGGGGGCGGGGGCGAAAAACTATGGCTACACCTTC. Residues: CAWRGAGAKNYGYTF.

The rearrangement links TRBV2 to TRBJ1-1; TRBD1 is a possible D gene (5 bases). V dropped 3 bases and J dropped 0 bases, with 5 bases sitting between them. The CDR3 is 13 residues long. Germline V gene sequence: CDR1 SNHLY, CDR2 FYNNEI. Here the CDR3 reads CASSDRVNTEAFF. In nucleotides, the CDR3 is TGTGCCAGCAGTGACAGGGTGAACACTGAAGCTTTCTTT.

The CDR3 sequence: CASSIGTGAHQPQHF. The CDR3 DNA is TGTGCCAGTAGTATAGGGACAGGGGCTCATCAGCCCCAGCATTTT. The chain combines TRBV19 with TRBJ1-5; 9 bases agree with TRBD1. With 1 base clipped from V and 5 bases from J, the junction kept 3 bases outside the gene matches. The CDR3 contains 15 residues. Germline V gene lookup returns CDR1 LNHDA and CDR2 SQIVND (reference sequence).

The chain joins TRBV7-2 to TRBJ1-2; TRBD1 aligns across 10 bases. This CDR3 spans 13 amino acids. CDR1 SGHTA and CDR2 FQGNSA come from the germline V gene. V shed 5 bases and J 9 bases; nucleotides not matched to a gene: 6. Written as DNA, the CDR3 is TGTGCCAGCAGCCCAAGACAGGGGGCACGCTACACCTTC. Amino acids: CASSPRQGARYTF.

This sequence joins TRBV24-1 and TRBJ2-1, with 7 bases identical to TRBD2. The germline V gene encodes CDR1 KGHDR and CDR2 SFDVKD. The trim removed 2 bases at V and 6 bases at J, leaving 6 bases unmatched. This CDR3 is 15 amino acids long. CDR3 in amino acids: CATSDSVGGSNEQFF. The DNA for the CDR3 is TGTGCCACCAGTGATTCAGTGGGGGGGAGCAATGAGCAGTTCTTC.

The rearrangement joins TRBV11-3 to TRBJ2-2; D might be TRBD1 (6 bases). Trimming left V 0 bases short and J 6 bases short, with 14 bases between. Germline V gene lookup returns CDR1 SGHNT and CDR2 YENEEA. CDR3 length equals 16 residues. Written as DNA, the CDR3 is TGTGCCAGCAGCTTAGATCGGGTATGGGGGCCCGGGGAGCTGTTTTTT. Protein: CASSLDRVWGPGELFF.

The chain recombines TRBV2 with TRBJ1-2; 8 bases line up with TRBD1. V lost 6 bases, J lost 4 bases, and 4 bases stayed unmatched. This CDR3 is 13 amino acids long. From germline, CDR1 is SNHLY and CDR2 FYNNEI. The CDR3 DNA sequence: TGTGCCAGCAGCCCAACAGGGGGCTATGGCTACACCTTC. As protein: CASSPTGGYGYTF.

The chain couples TRBV5-1 to TRBJ2-2; 11 bases agree with TRBD1. This CDR3 is 16 amino acids long. V was clipped by 4 bases and J by 5 bases; unmatched bases: 7. CDR1 is SGHRS and CDR2 is YFSETQ in the germline V gene. The DNA of the CDR3 is TGCGCCAGCAGCAGCGGGACAGGGGGTTTTACCGGGGAGCTGTTTTTT. It yields the protein CASSSGTGGFTGELFF.

The rearrangement uses TRBV7-8 and TRBJ2-1; 9 bases match TRBD2. Germline CDR1 SGHVS, CDR2 FQNEAQ. J lost 4 bases, V lost 3 bases, and 4 bases had no gene match. This CDR3 contains 15 residues. The CDR3 loop reads CASSFTSGPYNEQFF. The CDR3, as DNA: TGTGCCAGCAGCTTTACTAGCGGGCCTTACAATGAGCAGTTCTTC.